This entry is about one T cell receptor (beta chain). These data come from a study of T cell responses to AZD1222 COVID-19 vaccine. Method: immunoSEQ multiplex PCR; TCRdb's copy keeps in-frame clones and lacks some. Here the sample spans about 90,000 clones, approximately 86% being singletons. Germline V gene lookup returns CDR1 SGHDN and CDR2 FVKESK. Trimming took off 0 bases at V and 5 bases at J, with 6 bases between the two ends. CDR3 length: 13 residues. This receptor was taken from an adult in good health. This sequence joins TRBV14 and TRBJ2-3; D unclear. The sample in question was peripheral blood, obtained on day 0 of MenACWY control vaccination. The CDR3 coding sequence is TGTGCCAGCAGCCAAGATCACGGAGATACGCAGTATTTT. Its protein product is CASSQDHGDTQYF. Full variable domain (rest looked up from reference TRBV14 and TRBJ2-3): EAGVTQFPSHSVIEKGQTVTLRCDPISGHDNLYWYRRVMGKEIKFLLHFVKESKQDESGMPNNRFLAERTGGTYSTLKVQPAELEDSGVYFCASSQDHGDTQYFGPGTRLTVL.